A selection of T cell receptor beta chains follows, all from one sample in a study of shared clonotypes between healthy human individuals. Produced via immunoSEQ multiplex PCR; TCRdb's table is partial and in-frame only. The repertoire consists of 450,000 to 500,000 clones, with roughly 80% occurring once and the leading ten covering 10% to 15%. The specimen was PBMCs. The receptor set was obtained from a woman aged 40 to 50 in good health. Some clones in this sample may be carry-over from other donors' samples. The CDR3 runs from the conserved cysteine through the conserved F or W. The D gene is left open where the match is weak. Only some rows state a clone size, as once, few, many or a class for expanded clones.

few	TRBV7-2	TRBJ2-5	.	CASSFTTGTQYF	TGTGCCAGCAGCTTCACCACTGGGACCCAGTACTTC
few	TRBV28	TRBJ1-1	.	CASSLLRGSPEAFF	TGTGCCAGCAGTCTCCTAAGGGGATCCCCTGAAGCTTTCTTT
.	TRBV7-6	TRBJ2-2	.	CASSSLAGELFF	TGTGCCAGCAGCTCCCTGGCCGGGGAGCTGTTTTTT
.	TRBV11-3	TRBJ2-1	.	CASSMDQSSYNEQFF	TGTGCCAGCAGCATGGACCAGAGCTCCTACAATGAGCAGTTCTTC
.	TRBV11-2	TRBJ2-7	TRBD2	CASSYIAGSYEQYF	TGTGCCAGCAGCTACATAGCGGGCTCCTACGAGCAGTACTTC
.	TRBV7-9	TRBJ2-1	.	CASSVSGGRGDEQFF	TGTGCCAGCAGCGTGTCGGGGGGCCGAGGGGATGAGCAGTTCTTC
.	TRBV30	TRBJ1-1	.	CAWARMNTEAFF	TGTGCCTGGGCACGGATGAACACTGAAGCTTTCTTT
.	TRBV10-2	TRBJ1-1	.	CASSETGNTEAFF	TGCGCCAGCAGTGAGACTGGTAACACTGAAGCTTTCTTT
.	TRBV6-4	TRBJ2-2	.	CASSDQTGELFF	TGTGCCAGCAGTGATCAGACCGGGGAGCTGTTTTTT
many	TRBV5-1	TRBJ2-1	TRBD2	CASSLVATSDEQFF	TGCGCCAGCAGCTTGGTTGCGACTAGCGATGAGCAGTTCTTC
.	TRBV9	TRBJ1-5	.	CASSVGVGAQPQHF	TGTGCCAGCAGCGTAGGGGTGGGGGCTCAGCCCCAGCATTTT
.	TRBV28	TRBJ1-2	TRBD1	CASRPDRAGYTF	TGTGCCAGCAGACCTGACAGGGCTGGCTACACCTTC
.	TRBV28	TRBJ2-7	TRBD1	CASSPGQVGWEQYF	TGTGCCAGCAGTCCCGGACAGGTGGGGTGGGAGCAGTACTTC
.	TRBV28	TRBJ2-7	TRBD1	CASSPGTGGSREQYF	TGTGCCAGCAGTCCCGGGACAGGGGGCTCGCGCGAGCAGTACTTC
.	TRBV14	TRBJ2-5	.	CASSQGDRQGETQYF	TGTGCCAGCAGCCAAGGGGATCGACAAGGGGAGACCCAGTACTTC
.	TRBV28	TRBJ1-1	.	CASSLRDKRGEAFF	TGTGCCAGCAGCTTAAGAGACAAACGGGGGGAAGCTTTCTTT
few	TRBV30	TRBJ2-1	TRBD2	CAWSVLAGDLGEQFF	TGTGCCTGGAGTGTATTAGCGGGAGATTTGGGCGAGCAGTTCTTC